This TCR beta chain came from a study of Tregs in tolerant kidney transplant recipients. General study findings and limits: Biological reproducibility was not directly addressed, but technical replication error appeared minimal. For some patients, primers changed over time, blocking nucleotide-level comparison. Antigen-driven expansion was suggested because donor-specific Tregs expanded more than all Tregs in tolerant patients.

Assay used: immunoSEQ multiplex PCR; TCRdb lists only in-frame clones, some missing. The table includes about 83,000 clones, about 98% detected once. Unstimulated regulatory T cells (CD4+CD25+CD127-), CD4+CD25- non-regulatory cells, CD4 and CD8 cells were FACS-sorted from thawed PBMCs. Details on this clone: Its antigen is undetermined.

This CDR3 comprises 14 residues. In germline, CDR1 is SGHRS, CDR2 YFSETQ. V lost 0 bases and J lost 3, with 8 bases in between. This receptor was obtained from a human donor who received a combined kidney and bone marrow transplant. This chain links TRBV5-1 with TRBJ2-3; a possible D gene is TRBD1 (6 bases). The material sequenced was CD4+ T cells from blood, taken before the transplant. This CDR3 reads CASSLDRVTDTQYF. DNA for the CDR3: TGCGCCAGCAGCTTGGACAGGGTAACAGATACGCAGTATTTT.